Listed here are 13 T cell receptor beta chains from one sample, sequenced in a study of immune evolution from preneoplasia to lung adenocarcinoma. Profiled with immunoSEQ multiplex PCR; TCRdb holds only in-frame clones, not every one. The table includes around 3,800 clones, just under 75% detected once. Sequenced material: FFPE minimally invasive lung adenocarcinoma tissue. The origin of the receptors is a person aged 55-79 years with lung adenocarcinoma.

The V gene is TRBV5-1, the J gene TRBJ1-1; D not certain. Germline values: CDR1 SGHRS, CDR2 YFSETQ. CDR3 length equals 14 residues. Trimming cost V 4 bases and J 2 bases, with 12 bases left between them. In nucleotides, the CDR3 is TGCGCCAGCAGCCTCCTCACAGTAAACACTGAAGCTTTCTTT. Protein sequence: CASSLLTVNTEAFF.

This clone was picked up a small number of times. The V call is TRBV30, the J call TRBJ1-3; no definite D call. CDR1 is GTSNPN and CDR2 is SVGIG in the germline V gene (reference sequence). The CDR3 covers 13 residues. Trimming took off 3 bases at V and 0 bases at J, with 6 bases between the two ends. CDR3 region: CAWRALSGNTIYF. The CDR3 nucleotides read TGTGCCTGGAGAGCCCTCTCTGGAAACACCATATATTTT.

The CDR3 DNA sequence: TGTGCCAGCAGCTCCAGTGGTAGCAATCAGCCCCAGCATTTT. This sequence encodes CASSSSGSNQPQHF. The rearrangement uses TRBV9 and TRBJ1-5; D not certain. This CDR3 is built from 14 residues. Between the trimmed V and J ends, which lost 4 bases and 0 bases, there was a span of 8 bases. Per germline, CDR1 SGDLS and CDR2 YYNGEE.

The chain carries TRBV10-3 and TRBJ2-2; TRBD1 agrees at 8 bases. Germline V gene data show CDR1 as ENHRY and CDR2 as SYGVKD. The V gene end was trimmed by 7 bases and the J gene end by 4 bases; junction bases not matched to a gene: 11. This CDR3 region has 16 residues. The CDR3 DNA follows: TGTGCCATCAACCATGCCGGACAGGGCCTCACCGGGGAGCTGTTTTTT. Translated: CAINHAGQGLTGELFF.

The V call is TRBV19, the J call TRBJ1-5; a weak D match, TRBD1 (5 bases). In germline, CDR1 is LNHDA, CDR2 SQIVND (reference sequence). The CDR3 sequence is 16 residues long. The V end lost 0 bases, the J end lost 2 bases, and 11 bases lay between the germline ends. The CDR3 coding sequence is TGTGCCAGTAGTATAGATAAAGGCAGGGGCAATCAGCCCCAGCATTTT. It codes for CASSIDKGRGNQPQHF.

The CDR3 loop is CASNEGTYQPQHF. The CDR3 bases are TGTGCCAGCAACGAGGGAACTTATCAGCCCCAGCATTTT. The rearrangement joins TRBV7-8 to TRBJ1-5; D remains unclear. Germline loops: CDR1 SGHVS, CDR2 FQNEAQ. V gave up 7 bases and J gave up 5 bases, with 12 bases separating them. This CDR3 region has 13 residues.

The V call is TRBV7-8, the J call TRBJ1-5, with a possible D match to TRBD1 (5 bases). From germline, CDR1 is SGHVS and CDR2 FQNEAQ. V was trimmed by 2 bases and J by 0 bases, leaving 17 bases between them. The CDR3 spans 18 residues. CDR3 protein: CASSLFRATGGSNQPQHF. CDR3 nucleotides: TGTGCCAGCAGCTTATTTCGGGCCACGGGGGGTAGCAATCAGCCCCAGCATTTT. The full variable domain, rest sourced from reference TRBV7-8 and TRBJ1-5, is GAGVSQSPRYKVAKRGQDVALRCDPISGHVSLFWYQQALGQGPEFLTYFQNEAQLDKSGLPSDRFFAERPEGSVSTLKIQRTQQEDSAVYLCASSLFRATGGSNQPQHFGDGTRLSIL.

CDR3 sequence (DNA): TGTGCCAGCAGCAAAGAGGATGCCGGACAGGCCCACGGGGAGCTGTTTTTT. Its translation is CASSKEDAGQAHGELFF. This chain uses TRBV21-1 with TRBJ2-2; no DNA check was done on the table's D call, TRBD1. TRBV21-1 corresponds to a pseudogene. The CDR3 runs to 17 residues.

The genes are TRBV9 and TRBJ1-3, with 7 bases fitting TRBD1. The CDR3 consists of 15 residues. Germline V gives CDR1 SGDLS, CDR2 YYNGEE. J lost 0 bases, V lost 4 bases, and 4 bases had no gene match. For the CDR3, the DNA is TGTGCCAGCAGCTACCGGGACAGCTCTGGAAACACCATATATTTT. Protein: CASSYRDSSGNTIYF.

This chain uses TRBV5-1 with TRBJ1-4, with 8 bases identical to TRBD1. CDR3 length: 14 amino acids. Unmatched junction bases numbered 6, after V lost 3 bases and J lost 8 bases. Germline CDR1 reads SGHRS; CDR2 reads YFSETQ. The CDR3 DNA reads as TGCGCCAGCAGCTCAGGGGGCGTGTTCGAAAAACTGTTTTTT. Protein product: CASSSGGVFEKLFF.

The chain has TRBV19 and TRBJ2-3; TRBD2 matches 12 bases. This CDR3 spans 16 amino acids. Germline trimming cut 5 bases from V and 1 base from J; bases unmatched to any gene: 4. Germline assignment: CDR1 LNHDA and CDR2 SQIVND (reference sequence). This chain's CDR3 is CASSVRLAGGTDTQYF. The CDR3 coding sequence is TGTGCCAGTAGTGTACGACTAGCGGGGGGCACAGATACGCAGTATTTT.

The chain joins TRBV28 to TRBJ2-5; 16 bases agree with TRBD2. The V gene's germline CDR1 is MDHEN and CDR2 SYDVKM. V was clipped by 4 bases and J by 5 bases; unmatched bases: 16. This CDR3 comprises 20 residues. The CDR3 region is CASSSPLWGLAGGRDETQYF. The CDR3 region has the DNA TGTGCCAGCAGTTCCCCTCTCTGGGGACTAGCGGGGGGGCGGGATGAGACCCAGTACTTC.

This chain connects TRBV5-1 to TRBJ2-1; D not certain. Trimming stripped 2 bases from V and 3 bases from J, with 9 bases between. Germline V gene sequence: CDR1 SGHRS, CDR2 YFSETQ. There are 14 residues in the CDR3. DNA of the CDR3: TGCGCCAGCAGCTTACCTCAGAACTACAATGAGCAGTTCTTC. It is translated as CASSLPQNYNEQFF.